There are many counts of the clone carrying this T cell receptor (beta chain). Its antigen is unidentified. The CDR3 length is 13 residues. V shed 11 bases and J shed 5 bases, with 18 bases lying between them. Each CDR3 protein gets one entry after TCRdb re-called the 5' RACE reads with MiXCR. The sample records under 70,000 distinct CDR3 sequences, around 3% being singletons. The sample comes from a study of neurological immune-mediated disorders. Study findings and constraints: One cluster of related CDR3 sequences contained, by phylogenetic grouping, the repertoires of 18 of 34 multiple sclerosis patients and formed a possible signature.

The sample comprised PBMCs. The chain employs TRBV12-3 or TRBV12-4 and TRBJ2-5; D perhaps matches TRBD1 (6 bases). This TCR came from a woman between 50 and 59 years old with multiple sclerosis. The CDR3 DNA reads TGTGCCGTACAAATCAGGGGCAGGGAGACCCAGTACTTC. Encoded protein: CAVQIRGRETQYF.